This T cell receptor (beta chain) was captured by sequencing in a study of CD8+CD57+ T cells in acquired aplastic anemia. Study-wide background: Sorted CD4+ and CD8+ cells gave a mean 3.2 ug DNA, range about 0.17 to 27.4 ug.

Deletions cut 7 bases from V and 1 base from J, with 11 bases between. The CDR3 has 13 amino acids. CDR1 is MGHDK and CDR2 is SYGVNS in the germline V gene. As regards this clonotype: Likely a read error: the CDR3 ends without its conserved phenylalanine or tryptophan.

Only patients with CD8+CD57+ cell expansion on flow cytometry were chosen for sequencing. Genomic DNA served as template for TCR beta VDJ and CDR3 profiling. TCRdb called the reads again in MiXCR, with one record for every CDR3 protein. This table holds approximately 180,000 distinct CDR3 sequences, approximately 52% found once. The specimen was sorted CD4+, CD8+, or CD8+CD57+ T cells (not recorded which) from PBMCs. The V gene is TRBV25-1, the J gene TRBJ2-7; D not resolved. This receptor was obtained from a human donor with aplastic anemia. For the CDR3, the DNA is TGTGCCAGCACTCAGACCGGGTCCTACGAGCAGTACCTC. It specifies CASTQTGSYEQYL.